Listed below are T cell receptor beta chains from one sample, sequenced in a study of cytomegalovirus exposure and HLA in healthy donors. Method: immunoSEQ multiplex PCR; TCRdb's copy keeps in-frame clones and lacks some. Of some 180,000 clones in the sample, 76% are singletons; the top ten hold 2.5%. What was sequenced was PBMCs. The origin of the receptors is a woman aged 30 to 39 in good health and CMV-seropositive. Each CDR3 is given with its conserved first and last residue. The D gene is left open where the match is weak. The size entry is marked missing in some rows and otherwise reads once, few, many or a size class.

>TRBV10-1|once|TRBJ1-3|TRBD1
TGCGCCAGCAGCGTCGCGCGACAGGGGAACTCTGGAAACACCATATATTTT
CASSVARQGNSGNTIYF
>TRBV5-4|-|TRBJ2-2|-
TGTGCCAGCAGCTTGGAACGATCCGGGTACTCCGGGGAGCTGTTTTTT
CASSLERSGYSGELFF
>TRBV6-6|-|TRBJ1-4|-
TGTGCCAGCAGTTACGGGACAAAAACCCATGAAAAACTGTTTTTT
CASSYGTKTHEKLFF
>TRBV2|once|TRBJ2-3|TRBD1
TGTGCCAGTTCTCCGGGACAGGGTCGGGGGCCAGATACGCAGTATTTT
CASSPGQGRGPDTQYF
>TRBV2|once|TRBJ1-4|-
TGTGCCAGCAGGTCCGGGACATCGGGGGGGGTTAATGAAAAACTGTTTTTT
CASRSGTSGGVNEKLFF
>TRBV11-2|-|TRBJ2-7|TRBD1
TGTGCCAGCAGCCCCGGGACAGGGGGTGGCTACGAGCAGTACTTC
CASSPGTGGGYEQYF
>TRBV5-1|-|TRBJ2-3|-
TGCGCCAGCAGCTCCTCCGGGACATCGACCGGCACAGATACGCAGTATTTT
CASSSSGTSTGTDTQYF
>TRBV27|-|TRBJ1-4|TRBD1
TGTGCCAGCAGTTTAATCCCACCTTATCGCGGGACAGATAATGAAAAACTGTTTTTT
CASSLIPPYRGTDNEKLFF
>TRBV5-1|-|TRBJ2-1|-
TGCGCCAGCAGCTTGATAAGCGTACCGTACAATGAGCAGTTCTTC
CASSLISVPYNEQFF
>TRBV30|-|TRBJ2-2|TRBD2
TGTGCCTGGAGTGTACGCGGGGGGTACACCGGGGAGCTGTTTTTT
CAWSVRGGYTGELFF